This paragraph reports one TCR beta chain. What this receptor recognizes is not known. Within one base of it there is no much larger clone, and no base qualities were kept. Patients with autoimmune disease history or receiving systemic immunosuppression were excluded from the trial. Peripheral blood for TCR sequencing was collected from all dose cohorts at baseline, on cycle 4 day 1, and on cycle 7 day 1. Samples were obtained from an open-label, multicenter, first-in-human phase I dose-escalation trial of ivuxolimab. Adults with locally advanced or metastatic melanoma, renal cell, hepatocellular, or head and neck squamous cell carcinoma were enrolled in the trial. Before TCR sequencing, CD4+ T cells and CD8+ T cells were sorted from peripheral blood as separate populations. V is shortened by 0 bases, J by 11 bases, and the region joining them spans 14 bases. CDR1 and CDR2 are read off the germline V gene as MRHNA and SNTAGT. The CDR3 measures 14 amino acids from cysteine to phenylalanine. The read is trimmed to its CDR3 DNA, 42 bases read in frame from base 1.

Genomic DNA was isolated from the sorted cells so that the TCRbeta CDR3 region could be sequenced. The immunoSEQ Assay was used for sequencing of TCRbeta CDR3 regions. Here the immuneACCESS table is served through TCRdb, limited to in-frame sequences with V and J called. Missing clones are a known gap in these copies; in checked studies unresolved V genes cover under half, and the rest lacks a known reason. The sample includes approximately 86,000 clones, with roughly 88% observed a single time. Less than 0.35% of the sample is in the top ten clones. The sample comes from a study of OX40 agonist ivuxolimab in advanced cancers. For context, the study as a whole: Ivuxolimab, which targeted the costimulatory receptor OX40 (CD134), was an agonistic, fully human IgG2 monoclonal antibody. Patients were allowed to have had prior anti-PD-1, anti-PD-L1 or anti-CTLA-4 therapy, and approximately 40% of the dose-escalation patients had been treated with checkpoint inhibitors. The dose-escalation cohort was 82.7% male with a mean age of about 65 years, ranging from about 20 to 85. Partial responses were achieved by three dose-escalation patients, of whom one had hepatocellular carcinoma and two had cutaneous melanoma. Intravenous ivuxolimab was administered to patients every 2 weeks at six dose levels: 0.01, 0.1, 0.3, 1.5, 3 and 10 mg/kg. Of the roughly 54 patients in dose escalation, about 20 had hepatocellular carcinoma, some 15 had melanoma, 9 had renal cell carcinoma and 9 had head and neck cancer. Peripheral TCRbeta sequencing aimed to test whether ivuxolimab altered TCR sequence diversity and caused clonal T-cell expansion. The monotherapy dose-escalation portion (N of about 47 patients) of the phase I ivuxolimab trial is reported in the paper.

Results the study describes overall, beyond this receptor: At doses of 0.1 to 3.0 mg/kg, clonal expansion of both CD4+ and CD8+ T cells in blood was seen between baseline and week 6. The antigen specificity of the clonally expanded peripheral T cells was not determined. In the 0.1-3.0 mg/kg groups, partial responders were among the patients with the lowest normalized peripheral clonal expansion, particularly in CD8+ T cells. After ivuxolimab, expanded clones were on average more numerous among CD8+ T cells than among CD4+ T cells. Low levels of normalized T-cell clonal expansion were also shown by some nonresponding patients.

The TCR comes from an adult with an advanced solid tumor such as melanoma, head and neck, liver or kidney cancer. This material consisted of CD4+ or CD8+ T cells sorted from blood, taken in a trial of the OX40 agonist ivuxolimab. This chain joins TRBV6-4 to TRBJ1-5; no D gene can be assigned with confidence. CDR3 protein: CASSDSIESGAQHF. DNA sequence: TGTGCCAGCAGTGACTCGATCGAGTCCGGGGCCCAGCATTTT.